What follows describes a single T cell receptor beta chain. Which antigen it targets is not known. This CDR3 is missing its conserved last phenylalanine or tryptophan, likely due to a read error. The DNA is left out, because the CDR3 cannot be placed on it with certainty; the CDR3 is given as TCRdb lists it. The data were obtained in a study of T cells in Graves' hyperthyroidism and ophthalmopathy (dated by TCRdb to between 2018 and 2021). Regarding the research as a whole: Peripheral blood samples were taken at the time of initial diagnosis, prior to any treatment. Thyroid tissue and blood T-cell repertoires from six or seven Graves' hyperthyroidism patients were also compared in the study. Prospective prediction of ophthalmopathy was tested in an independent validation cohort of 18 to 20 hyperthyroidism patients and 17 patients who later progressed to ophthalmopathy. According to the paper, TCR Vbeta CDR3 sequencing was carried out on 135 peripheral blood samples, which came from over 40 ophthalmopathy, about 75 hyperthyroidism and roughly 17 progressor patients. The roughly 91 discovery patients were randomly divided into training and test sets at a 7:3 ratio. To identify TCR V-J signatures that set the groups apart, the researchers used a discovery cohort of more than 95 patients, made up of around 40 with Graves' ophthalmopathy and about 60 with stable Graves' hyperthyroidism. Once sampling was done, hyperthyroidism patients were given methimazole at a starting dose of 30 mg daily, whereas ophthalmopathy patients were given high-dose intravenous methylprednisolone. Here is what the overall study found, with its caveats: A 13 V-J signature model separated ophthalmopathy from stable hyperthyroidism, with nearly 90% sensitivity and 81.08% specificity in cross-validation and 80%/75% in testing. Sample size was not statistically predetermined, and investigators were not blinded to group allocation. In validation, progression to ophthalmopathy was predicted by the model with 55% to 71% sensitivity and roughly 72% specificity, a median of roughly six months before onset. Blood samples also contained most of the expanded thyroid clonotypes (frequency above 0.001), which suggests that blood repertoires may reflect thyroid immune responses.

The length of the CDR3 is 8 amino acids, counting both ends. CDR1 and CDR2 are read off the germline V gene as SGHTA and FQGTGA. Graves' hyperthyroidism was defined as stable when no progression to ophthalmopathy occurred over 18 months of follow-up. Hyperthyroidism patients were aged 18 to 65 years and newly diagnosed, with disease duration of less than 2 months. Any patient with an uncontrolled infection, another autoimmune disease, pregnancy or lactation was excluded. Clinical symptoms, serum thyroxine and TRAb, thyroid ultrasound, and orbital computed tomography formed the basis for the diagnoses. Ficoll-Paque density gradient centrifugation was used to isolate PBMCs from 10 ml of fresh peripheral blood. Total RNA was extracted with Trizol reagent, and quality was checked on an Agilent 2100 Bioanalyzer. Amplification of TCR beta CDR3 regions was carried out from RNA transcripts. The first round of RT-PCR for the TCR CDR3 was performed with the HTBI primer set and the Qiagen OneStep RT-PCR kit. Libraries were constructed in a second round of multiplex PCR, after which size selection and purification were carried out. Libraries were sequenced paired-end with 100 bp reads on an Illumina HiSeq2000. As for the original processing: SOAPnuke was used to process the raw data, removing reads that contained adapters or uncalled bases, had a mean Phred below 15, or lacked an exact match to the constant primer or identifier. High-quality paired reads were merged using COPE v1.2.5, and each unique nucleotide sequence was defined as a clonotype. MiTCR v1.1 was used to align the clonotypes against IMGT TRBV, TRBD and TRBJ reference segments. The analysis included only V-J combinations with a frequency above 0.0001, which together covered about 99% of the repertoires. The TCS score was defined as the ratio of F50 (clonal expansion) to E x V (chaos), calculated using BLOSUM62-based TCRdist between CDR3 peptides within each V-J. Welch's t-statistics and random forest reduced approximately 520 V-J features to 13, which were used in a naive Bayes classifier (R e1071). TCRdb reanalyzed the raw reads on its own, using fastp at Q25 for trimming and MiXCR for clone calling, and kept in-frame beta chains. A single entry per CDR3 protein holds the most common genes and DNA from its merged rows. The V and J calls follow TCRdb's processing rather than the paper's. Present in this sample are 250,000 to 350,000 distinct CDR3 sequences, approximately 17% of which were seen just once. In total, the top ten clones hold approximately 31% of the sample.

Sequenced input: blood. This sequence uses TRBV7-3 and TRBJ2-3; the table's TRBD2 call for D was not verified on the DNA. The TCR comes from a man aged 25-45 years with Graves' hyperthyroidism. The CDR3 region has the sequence CASIGGAS.